This T cell receptor beta chain appears in the sequencing data of a study of cytomegalovirus exposure and HLA in healthy donors. The study, taken as a whole, reports: A later analysis linked around 17,000 TCR beta sequences to HLA alleles at 0.05 false discovery rate. Usually a TCR sequence was rare, but some public TCRs were found in many donors. Altogether, 160 or so TCR beta chains were recorded as cytomegalovirus-associated.

Points on this clone: Its target is unknown.

With 60 Vbeta and 13 Jbeta primers, the PCR was carried out. Method: immunoSEQ multiplex PCR; TCRdb's copy keeps in-frame clones and lacks some. The table includes about 120,000 clones, about 8% detected once. Sequencing was carried out using PBMCs. This receptor was obtained from a woman aged 40-49 years in good health and CMV-seropositive.

The CDR3 DNA sequence: TGTGCCAGCAGCGGACAGGGGGTAGGCTATGGCTACACCTTC. This gives the protein CASSGQGVGYGYTF. The V and J genes are TRBV6-6 and TRBJ1-2; 10 bases are shared with TRBD1. Germline CDR1 MNHNY, CDR2 SVGAGI (reference sequence). This CDR3 contains 14 residues. The ends lost 6 bases at V and 4 bases at J; junction bases unmatched: 5.